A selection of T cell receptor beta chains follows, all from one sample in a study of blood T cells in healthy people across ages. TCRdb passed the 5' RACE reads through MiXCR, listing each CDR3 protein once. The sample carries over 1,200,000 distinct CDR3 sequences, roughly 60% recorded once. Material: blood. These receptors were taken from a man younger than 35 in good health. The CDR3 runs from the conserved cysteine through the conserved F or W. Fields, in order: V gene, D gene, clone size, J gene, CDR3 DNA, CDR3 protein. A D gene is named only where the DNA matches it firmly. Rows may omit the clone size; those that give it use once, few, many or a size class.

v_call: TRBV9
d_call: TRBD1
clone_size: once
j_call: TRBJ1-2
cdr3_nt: TGTGCCAGCAGCGTCGACAGGGTCCCTAACTATGGCTACACCTTC
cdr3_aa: CASSVDRVPNYGYTF

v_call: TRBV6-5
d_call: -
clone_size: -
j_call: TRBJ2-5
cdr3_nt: TGTGCCAGCAGCTGGACGGGAGTTCAAGAGACCCAGTACTTC
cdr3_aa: CASSWTGVQETQYF

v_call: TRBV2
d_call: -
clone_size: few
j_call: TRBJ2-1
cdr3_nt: TGTGCCAGCAGAACCTCCGGGACCGAGTTCGGGTTCTTC
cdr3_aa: CASRTSGTEFGFF

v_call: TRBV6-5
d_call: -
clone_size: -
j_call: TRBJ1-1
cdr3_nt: TGTGCCAGCAGTTACTCGAGAAGCCATGGTACTGAAGCTTTCTTT
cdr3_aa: CASSYSRSHGTEAFF

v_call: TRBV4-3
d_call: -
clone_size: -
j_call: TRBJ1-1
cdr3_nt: TGCGCCAGCAGCCAAGCCCCCATGAACACTGAAGCTTTCTTT
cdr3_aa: CASSQAPMNTEAFF

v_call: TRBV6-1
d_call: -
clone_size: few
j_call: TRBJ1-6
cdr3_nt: TGTGCCAGCCATCTCTTCGACGTGGATTCACCCCTCCACTTT
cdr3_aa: CASHLFDVDSPLHF

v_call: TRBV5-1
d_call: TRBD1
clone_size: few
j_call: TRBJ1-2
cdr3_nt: TGCGCCAGCAGCTTACAGGGGAGGATCTATGGCTACACCTTC
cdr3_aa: CASSLQGRIYGYTF

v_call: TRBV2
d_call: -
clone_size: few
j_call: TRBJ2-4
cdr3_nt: TGTGCCAGCAGTGGGGGCAGGGCTGGGACCAAAAACATTCAGTACTTC
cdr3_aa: CASSGGRAGTKNIQYF

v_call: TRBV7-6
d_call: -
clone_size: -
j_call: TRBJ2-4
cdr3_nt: TGTGCCAGCAGCCCTGGATCTATAAACATTCAGTACTTC
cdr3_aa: CASSPGSINIQYF

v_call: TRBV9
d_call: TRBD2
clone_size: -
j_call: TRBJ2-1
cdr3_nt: TGTGCCAGCCGCCCGGGGGGAGGAGGTAACGGTGAGCAGTTCTTC
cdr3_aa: CASRPGGGGNGEQFF

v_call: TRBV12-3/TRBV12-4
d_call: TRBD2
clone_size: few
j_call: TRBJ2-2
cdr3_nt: TGTGCCAGCGGGAGGGCCGGGGAGCTGTTTTTT
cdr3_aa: CASGRAGELFF

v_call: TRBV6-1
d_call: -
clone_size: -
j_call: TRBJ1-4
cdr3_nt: TGTGCCAGTTGGCCGGGATGTGCAACTAATGAAAAACTGTTTTTT
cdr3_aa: CASWPGCATNEKLFF

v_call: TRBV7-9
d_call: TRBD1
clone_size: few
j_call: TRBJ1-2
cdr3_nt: TGTGCCAGCAGCCAGCCGGGACAGTTCTATGGCTACACCTTC
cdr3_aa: CASSQPGQFYGYTF

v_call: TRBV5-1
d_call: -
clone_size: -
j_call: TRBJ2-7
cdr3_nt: TGCGCCAGCAGCTCATCAGGACTGGCTCTCTACGAGCAGTACTTC
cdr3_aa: CASSSSGLALYEQYF

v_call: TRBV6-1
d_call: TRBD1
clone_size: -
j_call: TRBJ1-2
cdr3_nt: TGTGCCAGCAGAGGAGTGACAGGGGATGACTATGGCTACACCTTC
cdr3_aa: CASRGVTGDDYGYTF

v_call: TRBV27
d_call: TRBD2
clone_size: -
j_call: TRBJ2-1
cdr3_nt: TGTGCCAGCAGTCCAAAATTAGCGGGAGCCGGTTCCTACAATGAGCAGTTCTTC
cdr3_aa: CASSPKLAGAGSYNEQFF

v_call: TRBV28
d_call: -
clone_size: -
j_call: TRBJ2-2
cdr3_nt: TGTGCCAGCCTACAGGCTTTCAACACCGGGGAGCTGTTTTTT
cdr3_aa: CASLQAFNTGELFF

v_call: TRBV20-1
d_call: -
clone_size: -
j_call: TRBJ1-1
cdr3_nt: TGCAGTGCTAATGGCCGGGGGCGGTTCATGAACACTGAAGCTTTCTTT
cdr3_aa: CSANGRGRFMNTEAFF

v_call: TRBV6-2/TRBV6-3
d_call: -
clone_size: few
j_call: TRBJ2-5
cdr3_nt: TGTGCCAGCAGTCGAGCCTTCCCAGGTGGAGAGACCCAGTACTTC
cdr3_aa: CASSRAFPGGETQYF

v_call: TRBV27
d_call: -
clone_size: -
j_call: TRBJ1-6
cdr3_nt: TGTGCCAGCAGTTTATATCCTTTTTCGAATTCACCCCTCCACTTT
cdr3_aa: CASSLYPFSNSPLHF

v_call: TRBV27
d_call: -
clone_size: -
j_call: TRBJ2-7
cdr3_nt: TGTGCCAGCAGGTCCGGGGCAGCTTACGAGCAGTACTTC
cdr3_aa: CASRSGAAYEQYF

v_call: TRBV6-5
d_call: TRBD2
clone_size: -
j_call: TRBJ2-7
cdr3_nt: TGTGCCAGCAGTTATCCAAGGGCTAGCGGTTCCTACGAGCAGTACTTC
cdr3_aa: CASSYPRASGSYEQYF

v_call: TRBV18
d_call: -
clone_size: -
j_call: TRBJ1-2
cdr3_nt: TGTGCCAGCTCACCGGTCGACGTTGGCTACACCTTC
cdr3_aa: CASSPVDVGYTF

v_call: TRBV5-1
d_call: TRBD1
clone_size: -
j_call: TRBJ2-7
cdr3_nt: TGCGCCAGCAGCCTAGGACAGGACATCTACGAGCAGTACTTC
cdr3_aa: CASSLGQDIYEQYF

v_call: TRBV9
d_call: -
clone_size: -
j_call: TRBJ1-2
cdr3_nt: TGTGCCAGCAGCGTAAAGCCCAACGGGGGTGGCTACACCTTC
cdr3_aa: CASSVKPNGGGYTF

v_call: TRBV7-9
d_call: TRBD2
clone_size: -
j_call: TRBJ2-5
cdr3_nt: TGTGCCAGCAGCTTAAGGCAAGCGGGAGCGTCAGAGACCCAGTACTTC
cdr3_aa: CASSLRQAGASETQYF

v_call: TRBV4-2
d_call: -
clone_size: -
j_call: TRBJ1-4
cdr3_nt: TGTGCCAGCAGCCAAGACTCGCCGGAGGGTAATGAAAAACTGTTTTTT
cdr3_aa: CASSQDSPEGNEKLFF

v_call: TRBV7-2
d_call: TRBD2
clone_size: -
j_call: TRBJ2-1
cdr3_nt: TGTGCCAGCAGCTTAGGGAGCGGGGGGGCCGTTCTGTTCTTC
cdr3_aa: CASSLGSGGAVLFF

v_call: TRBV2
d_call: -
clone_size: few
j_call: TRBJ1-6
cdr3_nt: TGTGCCAGCAGTGAGGCCCCGGCAGGGAATTCACCCCTCCACTTT
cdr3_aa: CASSEAPAGNSPLHF

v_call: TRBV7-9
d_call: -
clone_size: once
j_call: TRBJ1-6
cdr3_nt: TGTGCCAGCAGCTTAAGGTCCCTGAATTCACCCCTCCACTTT
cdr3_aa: CASSLRSLNSPLHF

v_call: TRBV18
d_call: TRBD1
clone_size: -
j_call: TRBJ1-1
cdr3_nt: TGTGCCAGCTCTCAACAGGGGCCGAACACTGAAGCTTTCTTT
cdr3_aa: CASSQQGPNTEAFF

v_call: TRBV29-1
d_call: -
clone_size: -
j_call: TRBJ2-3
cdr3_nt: TGCAGCGTGAGAAAAGGGGATTTTAGCACAGATACGCAGTATTTT
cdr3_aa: CSVRKGDFSTDTQYF

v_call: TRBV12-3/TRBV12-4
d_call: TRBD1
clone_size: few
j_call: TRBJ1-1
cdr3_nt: TGTGCCAGCAGTCAGGACAGGGTTGAAGCTTTCTTT
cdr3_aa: CASSQDRVEAFF

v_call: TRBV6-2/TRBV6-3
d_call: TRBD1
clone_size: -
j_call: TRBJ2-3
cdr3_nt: TGTGCCAGCAGTGCGGGGACAGGGGTAGATACGCAGTATTTT
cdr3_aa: CASSAGTGVDTQYF

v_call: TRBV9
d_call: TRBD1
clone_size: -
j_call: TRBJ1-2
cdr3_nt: TGTGCCAGCAGAGGACAGGGGGCTTATGGCTACACCTTC
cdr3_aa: CASRGQGAYGYTF

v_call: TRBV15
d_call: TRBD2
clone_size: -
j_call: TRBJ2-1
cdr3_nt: TGTGCCACCAGCAGTGCCCGGACTAGCCGGAGTAACAATGAGCAGTTCTTC
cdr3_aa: CATSSARTSRSNNEQFF

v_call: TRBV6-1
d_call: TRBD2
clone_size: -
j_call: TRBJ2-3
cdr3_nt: TGTGCCAGCAGTGTTAGCGGGGAATACACTAGCACAGATACGCAGTATTTT
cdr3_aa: CASSVSGEYTSTDTQYF

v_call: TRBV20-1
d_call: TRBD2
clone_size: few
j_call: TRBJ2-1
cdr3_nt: TGCAGTGCTAGAACTCAGGAGACTAGCGGATACAATGAGCAGTTCTTC
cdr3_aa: CSARTQETSGYNEQFF

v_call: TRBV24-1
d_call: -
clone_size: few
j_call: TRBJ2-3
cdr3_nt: TGTGCCACCAGTGATGCGGGACCCACAGATACGCAGTATTTT
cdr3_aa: CATSDAGPTDTQYF

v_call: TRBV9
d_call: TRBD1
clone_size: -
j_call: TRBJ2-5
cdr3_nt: TGTGCCAGCAGCCTCCTAGGGCAGGGGGCATCGGGTGAGCAGTACTTC
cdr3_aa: CASSLLGQGASGEQYF

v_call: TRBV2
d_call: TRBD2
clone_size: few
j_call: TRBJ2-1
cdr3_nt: TGTGCCAGCAGATCTCTAGCGGGAGGATCCAATGAGCAGTTCTTC
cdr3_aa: CASRSLAGGSNEQFF

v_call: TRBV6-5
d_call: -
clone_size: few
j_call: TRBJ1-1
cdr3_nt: TGTGCCAGCAGTTACTTCCAGGACTTGAACACTGAAGCTTTCTTT
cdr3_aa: CASSYFQDLNTEAFF

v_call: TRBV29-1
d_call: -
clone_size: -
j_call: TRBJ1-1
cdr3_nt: TGCAGCGTTAGACAGCTGAACACTGAAGCTTTCTTT
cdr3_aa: CSVRQLNTEAFF